Below are 5 T cell receptor beta chains sequenced from a single sample in a study of T cell repertoires in cytomegalovirus infection. These receptors have no known antigen. TCRdb re-called the reads with MiXCR, one entry per CDR3 protein. Of approximately 770,000 distinct CDR3 sequences listed, around 29% are singletons. The specimen comprised cultured CD8+ T cells from PBMCs, sampled from culture after CMV antigen stimulation. The source is a human donor in good health (CMV status not recorded). Some clones in this sample may be carry-over from other donors' samples.

The CDR3 loop is CASGFIGTADSLGYGYTF. The CDR3 DNA is TGTGCTAGTGGTTTTATTGGAACGGCCGACAGCCTGGGTTATGGCTACACCTTC. The chain uses TRBV12-5 and TRBJ1-2, with D perhaps TRBD1 (5 bases). The V gene's germline CDR1 is LGHNT and CDR2 FRNRAP. The CDR3 is 18 residues long. The V gene lost 3 bases and the J gene lost 5 bases, with 25 bases spanning the gap.

At least ten counts were recorded for this clonotype. The genes are TRBV7-8 and TRBJ2-3, with 9 bases lining up with TRBD2. The V gene's germline CDR1 is SGHVS and CDR2 FQNEAQ. Losses at the gene ends were 5 bases for V and 2 bases for J; bases not matched to a gene: 8. The CDR3 covers 16 residues. This chain's CDR3 is CASSTPVAGVTDTQYF. DNA of the CDR3: TGTGCCAGCAGCACCCCGGTAGCGGGGGTCACAGATACGCAGTATTTT.

This clonotype was picked up many times. This sequence joins TRBV7-8 and TRBJ1-2; the D gene is possibly TRBD1 (6 bases). Looked up from germline, CDR1 is SGHVS and CDR2 is FQNEAQ. This CDR3 is 19 amino acids long. Trimming removed 1 base from V and 1 base from J, with 22 bases in between. For the CDR3, the DNA is TGTGCCAGCAGCTTAGATTTAGGGGCAGGGGATTCGGTTAACTATGGCTACACCTTC. Translating it yields CASSLDLGAGDSVNYGYTF.

This clonotype was detected a few times. The chain carries TRBV6-2 or TRBV6-3 and TRBJ2-2; D is perhaps TRBD2 (5 bases). Trimming left V 2 bases short and J 3 bases short, with 16 bases between. This CDR3 is 17 amino acids long. From germline, CDR1 is MNHEY and CDR2 SVGEGT. The CDR3 nucleotides are TGTGCCAGCAGTTACGCCCTGGGAGAGACACACACCGGGGAGCTGTTTTTT. It translates to CASSYALGETHTGELFF.

This clonotype was counted a few times. The chain links TRBV7-9 to TRBJ2-1; D might be TRBD1 (6 bases). The CDR3 consists of 15 residues. V was shortened by 7 bases and J by 1 base, with 14 bases between the two germline ends. Germline V gene lookup returns CDR1 SEHNR and CDR2 FQNEAQ (reference sequence). CDR3 residues: CASKGQKGSYNEQFF. CDR3 coding DNA: TGTGCCAGCAAAGGACAGAAAGGGTCCTACAATGAGCAGTTCTTC.